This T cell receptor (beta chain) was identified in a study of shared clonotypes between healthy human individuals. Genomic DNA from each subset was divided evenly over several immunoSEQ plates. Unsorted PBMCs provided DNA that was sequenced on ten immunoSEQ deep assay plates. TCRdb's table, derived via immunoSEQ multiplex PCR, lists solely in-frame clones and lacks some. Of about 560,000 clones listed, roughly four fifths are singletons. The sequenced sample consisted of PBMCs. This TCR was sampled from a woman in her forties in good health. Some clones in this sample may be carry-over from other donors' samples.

The chain's CDR3 is CASSPLPGRRDTIYF. The CDR3 coding sequence is TGTGCCAGCTCACCACTCCCGGGTAGGAGAGACACCATATATTTT. The chain combines TRBV18 with TRBJ1-3; no clear D gene. Trimming took 1 base from V and 8 from J, leaving 15 bases between them. The CDR3 runs 15 residues. Looked up from germline, CDR1 is KGHSH and CDR2 is LQKENI.